This TCR beta chain derives from a study of T-cell reconstitution after alpha-beta-depleted transplantation in children. General study results and limits: Several hundred rapidly expanded clones from non-depleted graft cells reportedly supplied alpha-beta T cells about two months post-transplant.

A library of TCRbeta sequences, prepared with unique molecular identifiers, was generated. TCRdb called the PCR reads again in MiXCR, with one record for every CDR3 protein. The sample lists 250,000 or so distinct CDR3 sequences; roughly 7.7% were seen once. The CDR3 has 14 residues. V shed 0 bases and J shed 4 bases, with 4 bases lying between them. Germline V gene lookup returns CDR1 LGHNA and CDR2 YSLEER. This clonotype has ten or more counts. Its antigen remains unknown. The genes are TRBV4-3 and TRBJ2-6, with unresolved D. The clonotype was recovered from a male patient under 18 who had a stem cell transplant for acute lymphoblastic leukemia, so the T cells may come from the graft donor. Material: PBMCs, mostly from graft donor cells, obtained 180 days after TCRalphabeta/CD19-depleted stem cell transplant. The CDR3 DNA reads TGCGCCAGCAGCCAAGAGTGGGGGGCCAACGTCCTGACTTTC. This translates into CASSQEWGANVLTF.